This T cell receptor beta chain was captured in a study of T cell repertoires in cytomegalovirus infection. Study context: Public TCR beta signatures provided an indication of both CMV infection and a matching HLA type. Study results and caveats: Cumulative frequency (of public TCR beta family members) identified carriers of CMV plus the relevant HLA. Predominance within the ex vivo response was attributable to HLA-C-restricted CMV-specific TCR beta clonotypes.

TCRdb re-called the reads through MiXCR, storing one row per CDR3 protein. The sample lists about half a million distinct CDR3 sequences, about 33% seen once, with 15% to 20% in the top ten. This clonotype was counted between two and nine times. Its antigen remains unknown. The CDR3 has 15 amino acids. Germline values: CDR1 SGHKS, CDR2 YYEKEE (reference sequence). The germline V and J ends were trimmed by 4 bases and 0 bases, with 12 bases remaining between them. This clonotype originated in a human donor in good health (CMV status not recorded). Some clones in this sample may be carry-over from other donors' samples. This chain uses TRBV5-5 with TRBJ2-3; possible D gene TRBD2, 5 bases. The specimen comprised cultured PBMCs, sampled from culture after CMV antigen stimulation. CDR3 sequence reads: CASSGEQRSTDTQYF. The CDR3 nucleotides are TGTGCCAGCAGCGGGGAGCAGCGGAGCACAGATACGCAGTATTTT.